This is a list of T cell receptor beta chains from one sample in a study of blood T cells in healthy people across ages. TCRdb recomputed calls from the 5' RACE reads with MiXCR, one row per CDR3 protein. The data show about 780,000 distinct CDR3 sequences, around half seen once. Sequencing was carried out using blood. The receptors originated from a man older than 75 in good health. Each CDR3 is given with its conserved first and last residue. A D gene is named only where the DNA matches it firmly. Clone size, where shown, is once, few, many, or a class for clones that have expanded.

TRBJ2-3 . TRBV29-1 . CSVEGNKGDTQYF TGCAGCGTTGAAGGAAATAAAGGGGATACGCAGTATTTT
TRBJ2-1 many TRBV12-3/TRBV12-4 TRBD2 CASSSRTSGYNEQFF TGTGCCAGCAGTTCAAGGACTAGCGGTTACAATGAGCAGTTCTTC
TRBJ2-7 . TRBV7-6 TRBD2 CASSLAFAGAYEQYF TGTGCCAGCAGCTTAGCCTTCGCGGGAGCCTACGAGCAGTACTTC
TRBJ2-1 many TRBV3-1 TRBD2 CASSQPSGRGNEQFF TGTGCCAGCAGCCAACCTAGCGGGAGGGGGAATGAGCAGTTCTTC
TRBJ1-2 many TRBV20-1 . CSARDPTGYDGYTF TGCAGTGCTAGAGACCCAACAGGGTATGATGGCTACACCTTC
TRBJ1-1 . TRBV21-1 . CASSPTSWGGERDTKAFF TGTGCCAGCAGCCCGACCTCCTGGGGGGGTGAACGGGACACTAAAGCTTTCTTT
TRBJ1-2 . TRBV6-6 . CASSYGEGNYGYTF TGTGCCAGCAGTTATGGCGAGGGGAACTATGGCTACACCTTC
TRBJ1-4 . TRBV5-5 . CASTNNRDGEKLFF TGTGCCAGCACCAATAACAGGGATGGTGAAAAACTGTTTTTT
TRBJ2-1 . TRBV12-3/TRBV12-4 TRBD2 CASSPTSGGASEQFF TGTGCCAGCAGTCCGACTAGCGGGGGGGCCTCTGAGCAGTTCTTC
TRBJ2-2 few TRBV20-1 TRBD2 CSAIDGRADTGELFF TGCAGTGCTATAGACGGGAGGGCCGACACCGGGGAGCTGTTTTTT
TRBJ2-7 few TRBV18 . CASSPPRPQPPYEQYF TGTGCCAGCTCACCACCGAGACCCCAACCCCCCTACGAGCAGTACTTC
TRBJ1-3 . TRBV10-3 TRBD1 CAISDHRSGGGSGNTIYF TGTGCCATCAGTGATCATCGATCCGGAGGGGGCAGTGGAAACACCATATATTTT
TRBJ2-7 few TRBV2 . CASSERGADFYEQYF TGTGCCAGCAGTGAAAGGGGCGCCGATTTCTACGAGCAGTACTTC
TRBJ1-1 . TRBV3-1 . CASSLFGDTEAFF TGTGCCAGCAGCCTTTTCGGGGACACTGAAGCTTTCTTT
TRBJ2-5 . TRBV5-1 . CASSIGGPWETQYF TGCGCCAGCAGTATAGGGGGGCCGTGGGAGACCCAGTACTTC
TRBJ2-3 many TRBV15 . CATSRDRPGWDGTQYF TGTGCCACCAGCAGAGATCGTCCAGGGTGGGATGGTACGCAGTATTTT
TRBJ1-5 . TRBV28 . CASSLGLRDGNSNQPQHF TGTGCCAGCAGTTTAGGGCTCCGGGACGGTAATAGCAATCAGCCCCAGCATTTT
TRBJ2-3 . TRBV7-2 . CASSLGTSSQDTQYF TGTGCCAGCAGCTTAGGGACCTCCTCCCAAGATACGCAGTATTTT
TRBJ1-1 . TRBV9 TRBD1 CASSLETGGNTEAFF TGTGCCAGCAGCCTCGAGACAGGGGGGAACACTGAAGCTTTCTTT
TRBJ1-2 . TRBV29-1 . CSVYRETSYGYTF TGCAGCGTATACAGGGAAACAAGCTATGGCTACACCTTC
TRBJ2-7 . TRBV5-1 TRBD2 CASSSREGYYNEQYF TGCGCCAGCAGCTCTCGGGAGGGTTATTACAATGAGCAGTACTTC
TRBJ2-5 many TRBV24-1 . CATMQQETQYF TGTGCCACCATGCAACAAGAGACCCAGTACTTC
TRBJ2-3 . TRBV5-1 . CASGPTGGDTQYF TGCGCCAGCGGCCCGACTGGCGGAGATACGCAGTATTTT
TRBJ2-1 . TRBV20-1 . CSASAGEKYNEQFF TGCAGTGCTAGTGCCGGCGAGAAGTACAATGAGCAGTTCTTC
TRBJ1-4 many TRBV18 . CASSASYRETNEKLFF TGTGCCAGCTCAGCTTCCTACAGGGAGACTAATGAAAAACTGTTTTTT
TRBJ2-3 few TRBV29-1 . CSVDRYRGGNTDTQYF TGCAGCGTCGACCGTTACAGGGGGGGTAACACAGATACGCAGTATTTT
TRBJ2-5 . TRBV12-3/TRBV12-4 . CASSTLQGVQYF TGTGCCAGCAGTACCTTACAAGGGGTCCAGTACTTC
TRBJ2-1 few TRBV4-2 TRBD1 CASSSGGFRDHNEQFF TGTGCCAGCAGCTCAGGGGGCTTCCGGGACCACAATGAGCAGTTCTTC
TRBJ1-5 . TRBV20-1 . CSAPRGEGQPQHF TGCAGTGCCCCCAGGGGAGAGGGTCAGCCCCAGCATTTT
TRBJ2-5 . TRBV19 . CASSIPSGVPQETQYF TGTGCCAGTAGTATCCCATCGGGAGTCCCCCAAGAGACCCAGTACTTC
TRBJ1-2 . TRBV5-6 . CASRIQGGTYYGYTF TGTGCCAGCAGGATCCAGGGAGGGACCTATTATGGCTACACCTTC
TRBJ2-5 once TRBV5-4 TRBD2 CASSLEGTSGRQTQYF TGTGCCAGCAGCTTAGAGGGGACTAGCGGGAGACAGACCCAGTACTTC
TRBJ1-2 . TRBV28 . CASTVPGLESNYGYTF TGTGCCAGCACCGTTCCGGGCCTCGAGTCAAACTATGGCTACACCTTC
TRBJ2-3 few TRBV12-3/TRBV12-4 . CASSRREGDTQYF TGTGCCAGCAGTAGACGAGAAGGGGATACGCAGTATTTT
TRBJ1-4 . TRBV7-2 . CASSPRRSREKLFF TGTGCCAGCAGCCCCAGGAGATCTAGGGAAAAACTGTTTTTT
TRBJ2-1 . TRBV5-1 . CASSADYSNEQFF TGCGCCAGCAGCGCGGACTACTCCAATGAGCAGTTCTTC
TRBJ2-7 few TRBV30 . CAWTSPDIYEQYF TGTGCCTGGACCTCCCCAGACATCTACGAGCAGTACTTC
TRBJ2-7 . TRBV18 . CASSPPMGAVTQYF TGTGCCAGCTCACCACCGATGGGAGCCGTCACCCAGTACTTC
TRBJ2-7 few TRBV4-2 TRBD2 CASSQDFLGEGPYEQYF TGTGCCAGCAGCCAAGATTTTCTGGGGGAGGGCCCGTACGAGCAGTACTTC
TRBJ1-5 . TRBV27 TRBD1 CASSFGQGGSQPQHF TGTGCCAGCAGTTTCGGACAGGGAGGCTCTCAGCCCCAGCATTTT
TRBJ1-2 . TRBV24-1 TRBD1 CATSDSGTGDGYTF TGTGCCACCAGTGATTCCGGGACAGGGGACGGCTACACCTTC
TRBJ2-5 . TRBV20-1 . CSAREIGKETQYF TGCAGTGCTAGAGAGATAGGGAAAGAGACCCAGTACTTC
TRBJ2-1 . TRBV10-1 . CASSARVLGEQFF TGCGCCAGCAGTGCCAGGGTCTTGGGTGAGCAGTTCTTC